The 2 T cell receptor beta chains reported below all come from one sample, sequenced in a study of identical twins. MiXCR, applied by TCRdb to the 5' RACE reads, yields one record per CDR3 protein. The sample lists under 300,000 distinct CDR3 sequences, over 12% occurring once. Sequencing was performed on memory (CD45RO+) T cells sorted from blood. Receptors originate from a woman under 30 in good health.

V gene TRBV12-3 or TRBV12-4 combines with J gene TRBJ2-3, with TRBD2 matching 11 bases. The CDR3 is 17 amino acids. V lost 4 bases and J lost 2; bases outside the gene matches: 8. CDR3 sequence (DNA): TGTGCCAGCAGTTCCTACCCGGGACTAGCGGTCACAGATACGCAGTATTTT. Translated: CASSSYPGLAVTDTQYF.

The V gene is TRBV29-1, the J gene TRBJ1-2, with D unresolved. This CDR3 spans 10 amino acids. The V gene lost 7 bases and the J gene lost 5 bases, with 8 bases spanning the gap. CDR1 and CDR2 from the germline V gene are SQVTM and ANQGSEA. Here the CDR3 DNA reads TGCAGCGCTTACGGTTATGGCTACACCTTC. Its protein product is CSAYGYGYTF. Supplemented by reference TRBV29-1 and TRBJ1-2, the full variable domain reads SAVISQKPSRDICQRGTSLTIQCQVDSQVTMMFWYRQQPGQSLTLIATANQGSEATYESGFVIDKFPISRPNLTFSTLTVSNMSPEDSSIYLCSAYGYGYTFGSGTRLTVV.